Listed here is a single T cell receptor (beta chain). V lost 0 bases to trimming and J lost 2 bases; unmatched junction nucleotides: 7. The CDR3 is 16 residues long. Germline V gene sequence: CDR1 SNHLY, CDR2 FYNNEI. Original data processing: Amplification with reference gene primers provided the estimates of nucleated cell counts. The assay was immunoSEQ multiplex PCR, and TCRdb's table has in-frame clones only and misses some. V and J calls and clone size follow that table, whereas D and trimming were derived from the DNA. The table includes more than 200,000 clones, 70% to 90% detected once. This entry comes from a study of blood T cell repertoires in COVID-19. Overall study context: COVID-19 samples collected from the United States, Italy and Spain covered acute and convalescent phases.

This chain connects TRBV2 to TRBJ2-7, with 7 bases fitting TRBD2. Sample: PBMCs or T cells enriched from blood (not recorded which). The source is a woman aged 45-60 years who had recovered from COVID-19. The CDR3 sequence is CASSEAGASGTYEQYF. The CDR3 region has the DNA TGTGCCAGCAGTGAAGCAGGAGCTAGCGGTACCTACGAGCAGTACTTC.